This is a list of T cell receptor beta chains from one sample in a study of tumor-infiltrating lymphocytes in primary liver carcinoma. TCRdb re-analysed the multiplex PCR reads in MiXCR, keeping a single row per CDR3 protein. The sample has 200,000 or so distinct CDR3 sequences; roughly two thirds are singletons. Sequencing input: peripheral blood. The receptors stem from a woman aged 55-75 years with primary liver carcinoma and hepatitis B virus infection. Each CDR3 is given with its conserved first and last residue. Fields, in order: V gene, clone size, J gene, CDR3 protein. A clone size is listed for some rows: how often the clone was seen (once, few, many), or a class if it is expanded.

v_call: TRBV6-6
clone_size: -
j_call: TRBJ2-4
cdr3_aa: CDSKKGLAGAKNIKYF

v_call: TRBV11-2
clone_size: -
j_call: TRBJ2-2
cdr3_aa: CTSSMISGGGELFF

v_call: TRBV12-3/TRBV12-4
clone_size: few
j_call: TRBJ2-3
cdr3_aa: CASAKWGGSTDTQYF

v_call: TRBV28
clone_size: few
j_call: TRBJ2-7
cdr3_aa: CASSLVRRLSNEQYF

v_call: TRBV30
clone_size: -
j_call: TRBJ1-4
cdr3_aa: CAWKPGGGGGEKMFF

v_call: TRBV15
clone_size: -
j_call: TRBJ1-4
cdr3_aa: CATSSQAGNEKLFF

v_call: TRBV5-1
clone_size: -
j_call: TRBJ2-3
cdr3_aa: CASSSPGQGFTDTQYF

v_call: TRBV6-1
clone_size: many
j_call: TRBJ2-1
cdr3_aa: CASPPTGRRVLEQFF

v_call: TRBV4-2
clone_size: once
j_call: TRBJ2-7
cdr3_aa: CASSPGAGTSCYEQYF

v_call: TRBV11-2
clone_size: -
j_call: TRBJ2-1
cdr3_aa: CASGLSDSGYIEQFF

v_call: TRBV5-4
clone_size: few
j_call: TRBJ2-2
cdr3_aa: CASSLGRIGELFF

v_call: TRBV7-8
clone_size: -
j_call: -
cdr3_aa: CARSLANRADQPQYF

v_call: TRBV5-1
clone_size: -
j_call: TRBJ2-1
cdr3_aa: CASSDLAGNEQFF

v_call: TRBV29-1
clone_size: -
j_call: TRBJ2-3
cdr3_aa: CSVAYSTRSTDMQYF

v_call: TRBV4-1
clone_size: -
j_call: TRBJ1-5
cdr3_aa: CASSQTVPGNQPQHF

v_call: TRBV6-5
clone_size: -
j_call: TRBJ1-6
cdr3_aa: CVSREQGARSNSPLHF

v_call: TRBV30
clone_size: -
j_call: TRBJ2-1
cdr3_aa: CAWSIKRGLARSYNEQFF

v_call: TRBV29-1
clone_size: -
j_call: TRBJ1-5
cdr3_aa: CSITVGGGGNQPQHF

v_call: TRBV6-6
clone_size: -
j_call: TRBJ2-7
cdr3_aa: CASRHRPQYEQYF

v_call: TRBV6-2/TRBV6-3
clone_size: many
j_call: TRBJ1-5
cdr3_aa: CASRDSNQPQHF

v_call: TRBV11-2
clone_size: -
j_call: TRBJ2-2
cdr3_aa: CASSRRTSATGELLF

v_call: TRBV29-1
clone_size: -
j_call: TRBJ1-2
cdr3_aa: CSVEGDTRGYGYTF

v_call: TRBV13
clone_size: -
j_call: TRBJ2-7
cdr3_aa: CASNLEKGSTYEQYF

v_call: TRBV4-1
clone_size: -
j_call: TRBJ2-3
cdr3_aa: CASSQARLSSTDTQYF

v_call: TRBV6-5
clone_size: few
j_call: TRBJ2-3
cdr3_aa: CASLVAGTDTQYF

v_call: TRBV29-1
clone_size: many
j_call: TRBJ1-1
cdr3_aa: CSVEGAMGGTEAFF

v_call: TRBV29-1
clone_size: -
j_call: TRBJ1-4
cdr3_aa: CGVGTATNEKLFF

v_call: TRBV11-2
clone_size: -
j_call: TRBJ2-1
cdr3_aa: CASSSGSRYREQFF

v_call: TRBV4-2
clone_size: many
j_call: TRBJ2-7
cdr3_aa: CASSQDLAGSVEQYF

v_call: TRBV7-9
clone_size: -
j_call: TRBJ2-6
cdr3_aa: CASSFGDPGANVLTF

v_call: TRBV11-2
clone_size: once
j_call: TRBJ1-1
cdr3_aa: CASSPTDTEAFF

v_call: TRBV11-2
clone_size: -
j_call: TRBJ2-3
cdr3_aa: CASSRGMEGNRDTQYF

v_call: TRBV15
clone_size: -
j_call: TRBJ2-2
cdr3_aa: CATSRDGPSQGTGELFF

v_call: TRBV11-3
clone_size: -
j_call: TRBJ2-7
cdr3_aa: CFSGQPGQGYEQYF

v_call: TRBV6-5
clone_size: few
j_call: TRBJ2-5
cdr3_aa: CASSQGGTRKTQYF

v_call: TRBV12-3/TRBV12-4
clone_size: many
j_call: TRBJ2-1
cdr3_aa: CASSFAGGANEQFF

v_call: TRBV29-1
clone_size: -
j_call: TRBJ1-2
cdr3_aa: CSVAHGAEDGYIF

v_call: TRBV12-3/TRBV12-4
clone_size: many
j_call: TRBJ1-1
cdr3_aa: CASSRAGQRNTEAFF

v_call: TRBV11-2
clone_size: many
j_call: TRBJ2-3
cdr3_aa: CASSLGQGLADTQYF

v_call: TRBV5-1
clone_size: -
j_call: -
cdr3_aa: CASSPLEREDDEQYF

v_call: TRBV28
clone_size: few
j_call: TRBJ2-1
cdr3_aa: CASSLSWGPPYNEQFF

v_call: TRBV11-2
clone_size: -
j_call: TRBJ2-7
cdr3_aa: CASSTVTYEQYF

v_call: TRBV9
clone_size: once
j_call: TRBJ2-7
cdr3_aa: CASSSTRGDGSYEQYF

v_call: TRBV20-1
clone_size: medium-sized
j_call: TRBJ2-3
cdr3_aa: CSALGLAIDTQYF

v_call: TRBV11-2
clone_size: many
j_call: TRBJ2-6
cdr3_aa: CASSFGSGFSGANVLTF

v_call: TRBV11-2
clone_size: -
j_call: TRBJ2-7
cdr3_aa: CASAPGGAPYEQCF

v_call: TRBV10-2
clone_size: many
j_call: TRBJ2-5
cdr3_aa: CASSEQVAGVGETQYF

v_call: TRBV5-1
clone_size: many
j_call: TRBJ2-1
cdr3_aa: CASSSTSGRASYSYNEQFF

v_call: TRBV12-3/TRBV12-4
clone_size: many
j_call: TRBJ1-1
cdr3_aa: CASKQSNTEAFF

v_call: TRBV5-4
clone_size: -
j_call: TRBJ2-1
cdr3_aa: CASSMVGSFNEQFF

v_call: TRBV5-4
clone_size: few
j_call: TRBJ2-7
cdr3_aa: CASSSMGEVHEQYF

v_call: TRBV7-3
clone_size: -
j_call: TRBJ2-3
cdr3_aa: CASSLRGPDTQYF

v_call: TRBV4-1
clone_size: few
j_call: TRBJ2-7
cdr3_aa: CASSQGQGLPKPYEQYF

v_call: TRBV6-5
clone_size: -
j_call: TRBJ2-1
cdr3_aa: CASSPTYGSYNEQFF